A single sample gave rise to the 27 T cell receptor beta chains below, sequenced in a study of radiation and T cells in renal cell carcinoma. As to time point: blood 2 weeks post-SBRT. Treatment reported: 15 Gy SBRT to primary tumor, nephrectomy 4 weeks later. Method: immunoSEQ multiplex PCR; TCRdb's copy keeps in-frame clones and lacks some. The profile covers 100,000 to 150,000 clones, with approximately 90% appearing a single time and 4.5% to 7.5% taken by the ten largest. The source was blood, collected from a patient whose treatment included radiotherapy and nephrectomy. The receptor set was obtained from a woman in her 70s with renal cell carcinoma.

This chain uses TRBV25-1 with TRBJ1-4; D gene ambiguous. V was clipped by 3 bases and J by 10 bases, with 6 bases between them. CDR3 size: 11 residues. Per germline, CDR1 MGHDK and CDR2 SYGVNS. The CDR3 sequence is CASSEAGKLFF. In DNA, the CDR3 is TGTGCCAGCAGTGAGGCCGGAAAACTGTTTTTT. Full variable domain (missing parts from reference TRBV25-1 and TRBJ1-4): EADIYQTPRYLVIGTGKKITLECSQTMGHDKMYWYQQDPGMELHLIHYSYGVNSTEKGDLSSESTVSRIRTEHFPLTLESARPSHTSQYLCASSEAGKLFFGSGTQLSVL.

The chain uses TRBV2 and TRBJ1-3; weak D call: TRBD1 (5 bases). Deletions cut 6 bases from V and 2 bases from J, with 11 bases between. Germline-derived CDR1 and CDR2 are SNHLY and FYNNEI. The CDR3 extends over 14 amino acids. The DNA for the CDR3 is TGTGCCAGCAGAACCAGGGAAACTGGAAACACCATATATTTT. It encodes CASRTRETGNTIYF.

V is TRBV19 and J is TRBJ1-4; 9 positions match TRBD1. The germline CDR1 and CDR2 sequences are LNHDA and SQIVND (reference sequence). This CDR3 region has 15 residues. J gave up 4 bases and V 2 bases, and 2 bases lay outside the gene matches. This CDR3 is CASSIPGQGNEKLFF. CDR3 sequence (DNA): TGTGCCAGTAGTATACCGGGACAGGGTAATGAAAAACTGTTTTTT.

This chain joins TRBV10-3 and TRBJ2-5, with D perhaps TRBD2 (5 bases). Germline assignment: CDR1 ENHRY and CDR2 SYGVKD. V was trimmed by 8 bases and J by 4 bases, leaving 23 bases between them. The CDR3 has 16 amino acids. CDR3 in amino acids: CAISQVGGGGRETQYF. The CDR3 nucleotides read TGTGCCATCTCTCAGGTTGGAGGCGGAGGACGAGAGACCCAGTACTTC.

The CDR3 protein is CASSRPGQGGDTQYF. The CDR3 DNA follows: TGTGCCAGCAGTCGGCCGGGACAGGGGGGAGATACGCAGTATTTT. The chain combines TRBV5-6 with TRBJ2-3; 11 nucleotides match TRBD1. Germline trimming cut 5 bases from V and 5 bases from J; bases unmatched to any gene: 7. CDR3 length: 15 residues. The germline CDR1 and CDR2 sequences are SGHDT and YYEEEE.

V and J are TRBV7-2 and TRBJ2-1, with 9 bases fitting TRBD2. The germline gives CDR1 SGHTA, CDR2 FQGNSA. The CDR3 is 17 residues long. The V and J ends lost 0 bases and 2 bases, in that order; junction bases with no gene match: 5. CDR3 region: CASSLALQRGAYNEQFF. The CDR3 DNA follows: TGTGCCAGCAGCTTAGCGCTTCAGCGGGGGGCCTACAATGAGCAGTTCTTC.

The table lists this clone with a count of one. The rearrangement uses TRBV28 and TRBJ1-6; TRBD1 aligns across 8 bases. The V gene end was trimmed by 2 bases and the J gene end by 8 bases; junction bases not matched to a gene: 2. The germline gives CDR1 MDHEN, CDR2 SYDVKM. The CDR3 loop spans 14 amino acids. CDR3 nucleotide sequence: TGTGCCAGCAGTTTACGGACAGGGTATTCACCCCTCCACTTT. Its protein product is CASSLRTGYSPLHF. Variable domain in full (rest from reference TRBV28 and TRBJ1-6): DVKVTQSSRYLVKRTGEKVFLECVQDMDHENMFWYRQDPGLGLRLIYFSYDVKMKEKGDIPEGYSVSREKKERFSLILESASTNQTSMYLCASSLRTGYSPLHFGNGTRLTVT.

The rearrangement joins TRBV4-3 to TRBJ2-1; D might be TRBD2 (6 bases). The CDR3 sequence is 15 residues long. The V and J ends lost 2 bases and 1 base respectively, with 9 bases between them. CDR1 and CDR2 (germline): LGHNA, YSLEER. This CDR3 is CASSQLGRSYNEQFF. The CDR3 DNA is TGCGCCAGCAGCCAATTAGGGAGGTCCTACAATGAGCAGTTCTTC.

The V call is TRBV11-3, the J call TRBJ2-3; TRBD2 matches 8 bases. Trimming took 4 bases from V and 4 from J; bases not matched to a gene: 4. Germline V lookup: CDR1 SGHNT, CDR2 YENEEA. The CDR3 sequence is 14 residues long. The CDR3 DNA sequence: TGTGCCAGCAGCTCCGCAGCGGGGGCAGATACGCAGTATTTT. Translated: CASSSAAGADTQYF.

V gene TRBV30 combines with J gene TRBJ1-6; a possible D gene is TRBD1 (5 bases). Germline values: CDR1 GTSNPN, CDR2 SVGIG (reference sequence). This CDR3 contains 17 residues. V lost 4 bases and J lost 6, with 22 bases in between. CDR3 residues: CAWILKGRVNGNSPLHF. CDR3 coding DNA: TGTGCCTGGATCCTGAAGGGCAGGGTTAATGGTAATTCACCCCTCCACTTT.

For this clone: Other DNA sequences in this specimen translate into the identical CDR3. This chain links TRBV5-1 with TRBJ2-3; D ambiguous. In germline, CDR1 is SGHRS, CDR2 YFSETQ. Trimming left V 2 bases short and J 6 bases short, with 4 bases between. The CDR3 loop spans 11 amino acids. The CDR3 spells CASSLADTQYF. DNA for the CDR3: TGCGCCAGCAGCTTAGCGGATACGCAGTATTTT.

The gene calls are TRBV2 and TRBJ1-6, with a tentative D call TRBD1 (5 bases). From germline, CDR1 is SNHLY and CDR2 FYNNEI. The CDR3 totals 16 residues. Trimming took off 4 bases at V and 7 bases at J, with 17 bases between the two ends. The DNA for the CDR3 is TGTGCCAGCAGTGGCGGGGGGGGGAATTACAATTCACCCCTCCACTTT. It encodes CASSGGGGNYNSPLHF. The whole variable domain, remainder taken from reference TRBV2 and TRBJ1-6, is EPEVTQTPSHQVTQMGQEVILRCVPISNHLYFYWYRQILGQKVEFLVSFYNNEISEKSEIFDDQFSVERPDGSNFTLKIRSTKLEDSAMYFCASSGGGGNYNSPLHFGNGTRLTVT.

This clone was counted a single time. The CDR3 DNA reads as TGTGCCAGCGGAAGGGGGTATGAGCAGTTCTTC. It yields the protein CASGRGYEQFF. V and J are TRBV6-6 and TRBJ2-1, with D maybe TRBD1 (6 bases). The CDR3 is 11 residues long. Trimming shortened V by 8 bases and J by 8 bases, and 10 bases separated the two germline ends. Germline-derived CDR1 and CDR2 are MNHNY and SVGAGI (reference sequence).

The chain links TRBV21-1 to TRBJ1-3. TRBV21-1 is a known pseudogene. The CDR3 loop spans 17 amino acids. CDR3 DNA: TGTGCCAATGAACCTATATCGAAACAGCGCTCTGGAAACACCATATATTTT. It encodes CANEPISKQRSGNTIYF.

The CDR3 sequence is CASSLGTGSAGNTIYF. CDR3 nucleotides: TGTGCCAGCAGCTTAGGGACAGGGTCTGCTGGAAACACCATATATTTT. The chain carries TRBV7-6 and TRBJ1-3; 8 nucleotides align to TRBD1. V lost 1 base and J lost 2; bases outside the gene matches: 4. This CDR3 is built from 16 residues. Germline loops: CDR1 SGHVS, CDR2 FNYEAQ.

The gene calls are TRBV19 and TRBJ1-2, with a tentative D call TRBD1 (6 bases). V lost 2 bases, J lost 6 bases, and 7 bases lay in between. The germline CDR1 and CDR2 sequences are LNHDA and SQIVND (reference sequence). The CDR3 length is 12 residues. The CDR3 sequence is CASSIWTDGYTF. CDR3 DNA: TGTGCCAGTAGTATATGGACAGATGGCTACACCTTC.

The rearrangement links TRBV10-3 to TRBJ2-2; 8 nucleotides match TRBD1. J gave up 1 base and V 4 bases, and 8 bases lay outside the gene matches. The CDR3 covers 17 residues. Germline assignment: CDR1 ENHRY and CDR2 SYGVKD. In DNA form, the CDR3 reads TGTGCCATCAGTGGGAAACCGGGACAGGTGAACACCGGGGAGCTGTTTTTT. This encodes CAISGKPGQVNTGELFF.

V gene TRBV9 combines with J gene TRBJ2-7; weak D call: TRBD2 (7 bases). This CDR3 has 15 residues. CDR1 and CDR2 from the germline V gene are SGDLS and YYNGEE. V lost 0 bases and J 3 bases, leaving 13 bases between the germline ends. The CDR3 nucleotides read TGTGCCAGCAGCGTAGGGGCGGGGGCTAGCTACGAGCAGTACTTC. Translation: CASSVGAGASYEQYF.

CDR3 coding DNA: TGTGCCAGCAGCGACCGAACGAACCGGGACAGGGTCTACACCTTC. Protein: CASSDRTNRDRVYTF. The chain recombines TRBV5-4 with TRBJ1-2; 9 bases align to TRBD1. With V trimmed by 4 bases and J by 10 bases, 14 bases remained unmatched. The CDR3 covers 15 residues. Germline V CDR1 and CDR2: SGHNT, YYREEE (reference sequence).

The chain uses TRBV15 and TRBJ2-5; D not certain. Trimming took off 4 bases at V and 5 bases at J, with 11 bases between the two ends. The germline CDR1 and CDR2 sequences are LNHNV and YYDKDF (reference sequence). This CDR3 spans 13 amino acids. The CDR3 loop reads CATSTPLIETQYF. Here the CDR3 DNA reads TGTGCCACCAGCACCCCGCTTATCGAGACCCAGTACTTC.

V and J are TRBV6-1 and TRBJ2-2, with D hard to call. V was clipped by 6 bases and J by 1 base, with 9 bases between them. This CDR3 is built from 14 residues. In germline, CDR1 is MNHNS, CDR2 SASEGT. Here the CDR3 DNA reads TGTGCCAGCAGGTTACTGGGGAACACCGGGGAGCTGTTTTTT. Translating gives CASRLLGNTGELFF.

This clone was seen once. The J gene is TRBJ2-1, the V gene TRBV7-9; tentative D call: TRBD2 (6 bases). Trimming took 5 bases from V and 6 from J, leaving 8 bases between them. The CDR3 contains 12 residues. Germline V gene lookup returns CDR1 SEHNR and CDR2 FQNEAQ (reference sequence). CDR3 in DNA: TGTGCCAGCAGCCTTAGCGGCAATGAGCAGTTCTTC. This codes for CASSLSGNEQFF.

CDR3 protein: CASNKLAGHTDTQYF. In DNA, the CDR3 is TGCGCCAGCAATAAACTAGCGGGGCACACAGATACGCAGTATTTT. The chain recombines TRBV5-1 with TRBJ2-3; 10 bases are a match to TRBD2. Germline-derived CDR1 and CDR2 are SGHRS and YFSETQ. The CDR3 consists of 15 residues. V shed 6 bases, J shed 2 bases, and the junction held 6 bases outside the gene matches.

The chain employs TRBV4-1 and TRBJ1-2; possible D gene TRBD1, 6 bases. The length of the CDR3 is 15 residues. CDR1 is MGHRA, CDR2 YSYEKL, per germline. The V end lost 0 bases, the J end lost 2 bases, and 10 bases lay between the germline ends. The CDR3: CASSQDTGKNYGYTF. CDR3 nucleotides: TGCGCCAGCAGCCAAGATACAGGGAAGAACTATGGCTACACCTTC.

The chain employs TRBV5-1 and TRBJ2-3, with a weak D call TRBD2 (7 bases). CDR3 length equals 14 residues. CDR1 and CDR2 from the germline V gene are SGHRS and YFSETQ. The ends were cut back, 3 bases at V and 5 bases at J, with 13 bases in the middle. CDR3 protein: CASSWAGAQDTQYF. In DNA, the CDR3 is TGCGCCAGCAGCTGGGCGGGGGCGCAAGATACGCAGTATTTT.

The rearrangement joins TRBV6-6 to TRBJ1-5, with 7 nucleotides matching TRBD1. CDR1 and CDR2 (germline): MNHNY, SVGAGI (reference sequence). The CDR3 sequence is 16 residues long. Trimming cost V 1 base and J 2 bases; bases outside gene matches: 5. The CDR3 is CASSYFNRGGNQPQHF. CDR3 DNA sequence: TGTGCCAGCAGTTACTTCAACAGGGGAGGCAATCAGCCCCAGCATTTT.

V and J are TRBV6-5 and TRBJ2-3; TRBD2 matches at 7 bases. Trimming took 2 bases from V and 10 from J; bases not matched to a gene: 6. This CDR3 region has 13 residues. CDR1 is MNHEY, CDR2 SVGAGI, per germline. This CDR3 reads CASSYGGLTAQYF. In DNA form, the CDR3 reads TGTGCCAGCAGTTACGGGGGACTAACTGCGCAGTATTTT.